Presented here are 9 T cell receptor beta chains from one specimen sequenced in a study of breast tumors, draining lymph nodes, adjacent tissues. TCRdb re-derived calls from the multiplex PCR reads in MiXCR, one entry per CDR3 protein. The sample includes 150,000 to 200,000 distinct CDR3 sequences, around a third seen only once; the top ten take around 4%. The lymph nodes were axillary draining lymph nodes from breast cancer patients. Sequenced input: axillary lymph node tissue. Source of these receptors: a female donor with breast cancer. Some clones in this sample may be carry-over from other donors' samples.

This clonotype was detected many times. The chain is built from TRBV18 and TRBJ1-6; D is possibly TRBD1 (6 bases). This CDR3 comprises 15 residues. Looked up from germline, CDR1 is KGHSH and CDR2 is LQKENI. The V end lost 2 bases, the J end lost 7 bases, and 12 bases lay between the germline ends. The CDR3 region is CASSPYRQDNSPLHF. CDR3 bases: TGTGCCAGCTCACCATATAGACAGGACAATTCACCCCTCCACTTT.

This clonotype was seen ten or more times. The chain links TRBV7-2 to TRBJ2-5; D is perhaps TRBD2 (7 bases). CDR3 length equals 14 residues. Germline lookup yields CDR1 SGHTA and CDR2 FQGNSA. V was shortened by 5 bases and J by 5 bases, with 15 bases between the two germline ends. As DNA, the CDR3 is TGTGCCAGCAGCGAAGGGGGGGGCCGGGAGACCCAGTACTTC. The encoded protein is CASSEGGGRETQYF.

This clonotype was recorded a few times. The V call is TRBV6-1, the J call TRBJ2-1, with 15 bases aligning to TRBD2. In germline, CDR1 is MNHNS, CDR2 SASEGT. The V gene end was trimmed by 2 bases and the J gene end by 9 bases; junction bases not matched to a gene: 8. This CDR3 comprises 17 residues. CDR3 DNA: TGTGCCAGCAGTGAAATCGTCGGGACTAGCGGGAGGCTTGAGCAGTTCTTC. This translates into CASSEIVGTSGRLEQFF.

This clonotype was seen at least ten times. The chain recombines TRBV9 with TRBJ2-5, with D hard to call. Germline values: CDR1 SGDLS, CDR2 YYNGEE. V was pared by 0 bases and J by 4 bases, with 16 bases between. The CDR3 loop spans 16 amino acids. The CDR3 nucleotides read TGTGCCAGCAGCGTAGGAAATGTGGGTCATGGAGAGACCCAGTACTTC. It encodes CASSVGNVGHGETQYF.

Notes on this clonotype: A much larger clone lies one base from this, so it may be a read error. V usage is TRBV11-2 and J usage is TRBJ2-3; no reliable D call. The germline V and J ends were trimmed by 2 bases and 1 base, with 16 bases remaining between them. The CDR3 runs to 17 residues. CDR1 and CDR2 from the germline V gene are SGHAT and FQNNGV. The CDR3 nucleotides are TGTGCCAGCAGCTTACCTCAAGGAGTGTTGGGCACAGATACGCAGTATTTT. This sequence encodes CASSLPQGVLGTDTQYF.

This clonotype appeared many times. The CDR3 here is CATSDFTEQETQYF. CDR3 DNA: TGTGCCACCAGTGATTTTACAGAGCAAGAGACCCAGTACTTC. The gene calls are TRBV24-1 and TRBJ2-5; D remains ambiguous. Trimming stripped 1 base from V and 2 bases from J, with 7 bases between. Germline CDR1 and CDR2: KGHDR and SFDVKD. The CDR3 has 14 amino acids.

This clonotype was found a few times. This may be a read error: a much more frequent sequence differs by one nucleotide. V gene TRBV12-3 or TRBV12-4 combines with J gene TRBJ2-2, with D unclear. V shed 3 bases and J shed 7 bases, with 9 bases lying between them. The CDR3 is 13 amino acids. The CDR3 region has the DNA TGTGCCAGCAGTTTCAGGTGGGGCGGGGAGCTGTTTTTT. It encodes CASSFRWGGELFF.

This clonotype was found many times. This sequence joins TRBV12-3 or TRBV12-4 and TRBJ2-5, with 11 bases fitting TRBD2. Germline trimming cut 4 bases from V and 2 bases from J; bases unmatched to any gene: 6. This CDR3 has 16 amino acids. The CDR3 spells CASSYRLAGTQETQYF. The CDR3 DNA reads as TGTGCCAGCAGTTACAGACTAGCGGGGACTCAAGAGACCCAGTACTTC.

The table lists this clonotype with a few counts. J is TRBJ2-6 and V is TRBV2; D ambiguous. Germline V CDR1 and CDR2: SNHLY, FYNNEI. V was shortened by 2 bases and J by 2 bases, with 1 base between the two germline ends. The CDR3 runs to 13 residues. Here the CDR3 reads CASSETGANVLTF. The CDR3 region has the DNA TGTGCCAGCAGTGAAACTGGGGCCAACGTCCTGACTTTC.